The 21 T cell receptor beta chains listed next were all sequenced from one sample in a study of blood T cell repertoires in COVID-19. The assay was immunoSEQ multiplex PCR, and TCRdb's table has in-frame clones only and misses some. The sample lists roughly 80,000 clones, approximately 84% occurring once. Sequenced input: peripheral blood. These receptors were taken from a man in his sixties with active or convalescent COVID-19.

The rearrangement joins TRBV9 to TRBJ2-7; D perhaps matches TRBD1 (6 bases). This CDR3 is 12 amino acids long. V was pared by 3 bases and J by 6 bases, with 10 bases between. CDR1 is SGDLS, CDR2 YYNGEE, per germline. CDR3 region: CASSGVGGEQYF. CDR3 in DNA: TGTGCCAGCAGCGGAGTAGGGGGCGAGCAGTACTTC.

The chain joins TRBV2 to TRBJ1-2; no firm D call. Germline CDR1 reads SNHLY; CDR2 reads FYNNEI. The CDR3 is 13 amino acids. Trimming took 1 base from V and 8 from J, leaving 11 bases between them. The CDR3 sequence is CASSEGQFGGYTF. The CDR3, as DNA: TGTGCCAGCAGTGAAGGCCAGTTCGGGGGCTACACCTTC.

The CDR3, as DNA: TGTGCCAGCTCGGGGCAGGGGTACGAGCAGTACTTC. This translates into CASSGQGYEQYF. The chain links TRBV18 to TRBJ2-7; TRBD1 might be the D (6 bases). CDR1 and CDR2 from the germline V gene are KGHSH and LQKENI. CDR3 length: 12 residues. V was trimmed by 6 bases and J by 4 bases, leaving 10 bases between them.

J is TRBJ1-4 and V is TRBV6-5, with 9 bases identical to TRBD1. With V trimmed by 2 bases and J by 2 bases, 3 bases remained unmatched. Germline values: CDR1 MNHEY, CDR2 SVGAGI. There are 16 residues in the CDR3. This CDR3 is CASSYLQGATNEKLFF. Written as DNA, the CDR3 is TGTGCCAGCAGTTACCTACAGGGGGCCACTAATGAAAAACTGTTTTTT.

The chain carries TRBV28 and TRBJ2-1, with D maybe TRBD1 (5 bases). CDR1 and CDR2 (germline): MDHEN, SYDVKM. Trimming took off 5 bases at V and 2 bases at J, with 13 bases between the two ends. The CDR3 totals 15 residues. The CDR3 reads CASSARTSTYNEQFF. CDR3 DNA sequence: TGTGCCAGCAGTGCCCGGACATCGACCTACAATGAGCAGTTCTTC.

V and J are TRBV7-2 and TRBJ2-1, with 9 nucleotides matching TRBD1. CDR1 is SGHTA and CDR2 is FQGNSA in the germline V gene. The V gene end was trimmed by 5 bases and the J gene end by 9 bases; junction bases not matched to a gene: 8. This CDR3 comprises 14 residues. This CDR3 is CASSGYRGRGEQFF. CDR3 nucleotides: TGTGCCAGCAGCGGGTACAGGGGGCGGGGTGAGCAGTTCTTC.

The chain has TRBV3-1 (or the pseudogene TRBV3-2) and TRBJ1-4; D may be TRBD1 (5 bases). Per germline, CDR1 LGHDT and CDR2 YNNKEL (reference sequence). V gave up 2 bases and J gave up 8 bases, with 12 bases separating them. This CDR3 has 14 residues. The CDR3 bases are TGTGCCAGCAGCCAACCAGGGAGGGAGGAAAAACTGTTTTTT. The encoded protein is CASSQPGREEKLFF.

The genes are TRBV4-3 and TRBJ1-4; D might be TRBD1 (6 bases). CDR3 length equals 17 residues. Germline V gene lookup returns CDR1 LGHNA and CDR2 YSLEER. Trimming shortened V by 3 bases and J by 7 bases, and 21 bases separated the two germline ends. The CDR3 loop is CASSQGARGMRVEKLFF. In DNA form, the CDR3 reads TGCGCCAGCAGCCAGGGAGCCAGGGGCATGAGAGTTGAAAAACTGTTTTTT.

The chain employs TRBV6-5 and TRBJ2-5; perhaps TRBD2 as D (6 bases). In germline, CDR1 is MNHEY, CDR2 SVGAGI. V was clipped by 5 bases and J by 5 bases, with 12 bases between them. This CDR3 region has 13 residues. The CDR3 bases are TGTGCCAGCAGTCACGGGGGAAGGGAGACCCAGTACTTC. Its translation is CASSHGGRETQYF.

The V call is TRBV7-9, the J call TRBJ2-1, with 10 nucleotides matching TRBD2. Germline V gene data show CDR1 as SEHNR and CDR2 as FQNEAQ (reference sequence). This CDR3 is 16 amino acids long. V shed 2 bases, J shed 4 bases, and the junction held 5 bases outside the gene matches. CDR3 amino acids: CASSLLAGDSYNEQFF. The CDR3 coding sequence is TGTGCCAGCAGCTTACTAGCGGGGGACTCTTACAATGAGCAGTTCTTC.

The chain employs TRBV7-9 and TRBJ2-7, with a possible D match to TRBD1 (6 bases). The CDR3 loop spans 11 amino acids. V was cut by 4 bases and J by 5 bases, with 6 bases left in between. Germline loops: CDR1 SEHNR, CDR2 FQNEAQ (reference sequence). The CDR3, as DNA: TGTGCCAGCAGCTCAGGGGACGAGCAGTACTTC. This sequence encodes CASSSGDEQYF.

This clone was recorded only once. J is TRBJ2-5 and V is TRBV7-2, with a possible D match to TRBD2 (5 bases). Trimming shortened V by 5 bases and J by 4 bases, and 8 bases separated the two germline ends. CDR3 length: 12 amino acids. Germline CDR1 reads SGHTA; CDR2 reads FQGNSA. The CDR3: CASSRGPETQYF. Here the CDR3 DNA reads TGTGCCAGCAGCCGAGGGCCAGAGACCCAGTACTTC.

The CDR3 loop reads CASTPGGGGGYTF. Here the CDR3 DNA reads TGTGCCAGTACCCCAGGTGGGGGCGGTGGCTACACCTTC. V is TRBV19 and J is TRBJ1-2; D perhaps matches TRBD1 (6 bases). CDR1 is LNHDA, CDR2 SQIVND, per germline (reference sequence). The CDR3 runs to 13 residues. Trimming left V 7 bases short and J 7 bases short, with 16 bases between.

CDR3 sequence: CASSWAGRTNYGYTF. Here the CDR3 DNA reads TGCGCCAGCAGCTGGGCGGGCCGGACTAACTATGGCTACACCTTC. This chain uses TRBV5-1 with TRBJ1-2; D is unclear. The CDR3 length is 15 residues. Germline CDR1 SGHRS, CDR2 YFSETQ. V lost 3 bases to trimming and J lost 0 bases, with 12 bases between them.

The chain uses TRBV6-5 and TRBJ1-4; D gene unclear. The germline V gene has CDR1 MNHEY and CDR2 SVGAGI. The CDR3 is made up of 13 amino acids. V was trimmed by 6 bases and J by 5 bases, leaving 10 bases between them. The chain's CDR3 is CASSLQRNEKLFF. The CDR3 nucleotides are TGTGCCAGCAGCCTACAGAGAAATGAAAAACTGTTTTTT.

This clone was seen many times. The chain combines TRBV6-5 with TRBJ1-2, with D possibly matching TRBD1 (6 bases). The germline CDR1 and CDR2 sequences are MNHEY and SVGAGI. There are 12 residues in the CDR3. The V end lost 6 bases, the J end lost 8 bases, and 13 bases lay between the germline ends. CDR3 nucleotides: TGTGCCAGCAGCTCTCCAGGGGAAGGCTACACCTTC. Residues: CASSSPGEGYTF.

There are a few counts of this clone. The CDR3 is CASSPQGVNTEAFF. The CDR3 DNA follows: TGCGCCAGCAGCCCACAGGGGGTAAACACTGAAGCTTTCTTT. The chain joins TRBV5-1 to TRBJ1-1; 8 bases fit TRBD1. The CDR3 is 14 amino acids. CDR1 is SGHRS and CDR2 is YFSETQ in the germline V gene. J was trimmed by 2 bases and V by 4 bases; bases with no gene match: 4.

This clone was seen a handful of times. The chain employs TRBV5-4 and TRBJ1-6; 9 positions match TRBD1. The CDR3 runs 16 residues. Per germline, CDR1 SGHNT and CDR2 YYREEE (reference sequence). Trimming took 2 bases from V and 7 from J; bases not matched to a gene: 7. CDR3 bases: TGTGCCAGCAGCTTCCCGGACAGGGGCGGGAATTCACCCCTCCACTTT. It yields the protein CASSFPDRGGNSPLHF.

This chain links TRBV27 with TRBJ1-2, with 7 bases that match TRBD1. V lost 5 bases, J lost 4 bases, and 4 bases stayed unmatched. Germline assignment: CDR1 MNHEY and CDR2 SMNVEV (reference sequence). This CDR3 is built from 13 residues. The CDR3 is CASSLGTAYGYTF. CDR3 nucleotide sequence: TGTGCCAGCAGTCTAGGGACAGCCTATGGCTACACCTTC.

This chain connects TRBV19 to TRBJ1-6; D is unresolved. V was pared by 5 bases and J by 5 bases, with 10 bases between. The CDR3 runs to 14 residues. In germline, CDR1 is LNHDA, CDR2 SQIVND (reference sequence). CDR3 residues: CASSPRSDNSPLHF. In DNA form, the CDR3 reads TGTGCCAGTAGTCCCCGGTCGGATAATTCACCCCTCCACTTT.

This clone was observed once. The CDR3: CAWSRGADSNQPQHF. Written as DNA, the CDR3 is TGTGCCTGGTCCCGGGGGGCTGATAGCAATCAGCCCCAGCATTTT. The chain has TRBV30 and TRBJ1-5, with a weak D call TRBD1 (6 bases). Germline V gene lookup returns CDR1 GTSNPN and CDR2 SVGIG (reference sequence). V lost 5 bases to trimming and J lost 0 bases, with 14 bases between them. The CDR3 length is 15 residues.